Below are 23 T cell receptor beta chains sequenced from a single sample in a study of T cells in Graves' hyperthyroidism and ophthalmopathy. RNA transcripts served as the template for amplifying TCR beta CDR3 regions. When the TCR CDR3 underwent first-round RT-PCR, the HTBI primer set was used. One entry per CDR3 protein results from TCRdb running MiXCR on the multiplex PCR reads. The sample has around 110,000 distinct CDR3 sequences; 16% are singletons. The sequenced material came from blood. These receptors came from a woman between 50 and 59 years old with Graves' hyperthyroidism.

This clonotype was seen many times. V is TRBV5-6 and J is TRBJ1-3, with 12 bases that match TRBD1. Germline V gene lookup returns CDR1 SGHDT and CDR2 YYEEEE. Trimming removed 4 bases from V and 3 bases from J; junction bases left unmatched: 5. The CDR3 runs 16 residues. CDR3 sequence reads: CASSRDRGRDGNTIYF. DNA for the CDR3: TGTGCCAGCAGCAGGGACAGGGGGCGCGATGGAAACACCATATATTTT.

This clonotype was counted ten times or more. This chain joins TRBV28 and TRBJ2-7; 8 positions agree with TRBD2. The CDR3 runs to 16 residues. Per germline, CDR1 MDHEN and CDR2 SYDVKM. V gave up 5 bases and J gave up 3 bases; unmatched junction bases: 12. The CDR3 coding sequence is TGTGCCAGCAGTCCGGGGGGGGCCGGGAGGGTCTACGAGCAGTACTTC. As protein: CASSPGGAGRVYEQYF.

This clonotype was detected many times. This chain joins TRBV25-1 and TRBJ1-1; 9 nucleotides align to TRBD1. V shed 4 bases, J shed 3 bases, and the junction held 6 bases outside the gene matches. Germline V gene sequence: CDR1 MGHDK, CDR2 SYGVNS. CDR3 size: 15 residues. The CDR3 bases are TGTGCCAGCAGTGGCAACAGGGGGCAAGACACTGAAGCTTTCTTT. It specifies CASSGNRGQDTEAFF.

This clonotype was picked up many times. The CDR3 protein is CASSTGTWGYTF. The CDR3 DNA reads as TGTGCCAGCAGCACAGGGACGTGGGGCTACACCTTC. This sequence joins TRBV7-9 and TRBJ1-2, with a possible D match to TRBD1 (6 bases). V was cut by 5 bases and J by 8 bases, with 12 bases left in between. The germline V gene has CDR1 SEHNR and CDR2 FQNEAQ (reference sequence). This CDR3 is built from 12 residues.

This clonotype has at least ten counts. The chain uses TRBV5-1 and TRBJ2-1, with TRBD1 matching 7 bases. CDR1 and CDR2 from the germline V gene are SGHRS and YFSETQ. The ends lost 4 bases at V and 0 bases at J; junction bases unmatched: 7. The CDR3 covers 16 residues. As DNA, the CDR3 is TGCGCCAGCAGCCCAGCACAGGGGAGCTCCTACAATGAGCAGTTCTTC. Protein sequence: CASSPAQGSSYNEQFF.

The V and J genes are TRBV28 and TRBJ1-5, with 10 bases matching TRBD1. Germline V gene lookup returns CDR1 MDHEN and CDR2 SYDVKM. The CDR3 runs to 17 residues. The V gene end was trimmed by 5 bases and the J gene end by 2 bases; junction bases not matched to a gene: 9. The DNA of the CDR3 is TGTGCCAGCAGTACGGGACAGGGGATTTTCGGCAATCAGCCCCAGCATTTT. This gives the protein CASSTGQGIFGNQPQHF.

This clonotype has a count of ten or more. The V gene is TRBV7-8, the J gene TRBJ2-1; the D is unclear. Germline V gene sequence: CDR1 SGHVS, CDR2 FQNEAQ. Deletions cut 1 base from V and 4 bases from J, with 8 bases between. The CDR3 runs to 14 residues. The CDR3 DNA reads as TGTGCCAGCAGCTTAGATGACTGGTACAATGAGCAGTTCTTC. Translated, it gives CASSLDDWYNEQFF.

The CDR3, as DNA: TGTGCCAGCGGGAAGAACAAGGGACTAGAAAACACCGGGGAGCTGTTTTTT. Its protein product is CASGKNKGLENTGELFF. The V gene is TRBV5-4, the J gene TRBJ2-2, with 8 bases aligning to TRBD2. Germline-derived CDR1 and CDR2 are SGHNT and YYREEE (reference sequence). The CDR3 consists of 17 residues. V lost 7 bases, J lost 2 bases, and 13 bases stayed unmatched.

This clonotype was seen at least ten times. The chain uses TRBV5-1 and TRBJ2-1; TRBD2 matches at 7 bases. CDR1 is SGHRS and CDR2 is YFSETQ in the germline V gene. With V trimmed by 1 base and J by 0 bases, 7 bases remained unmatched. This CDR3 region has 17 residues. CDR3 residues: CASSLSGGVSSYNEQFF. The CDR3 DNA reads TGCGCCAGCAGCTTGTCTGGGGGGGTAAGCTCCTACAATGAGCAGTTCTTC.

This clonotype was recorded at least ten times. V is TRBV11-2 and J is TRBJ2-7; 7 bases line up with TRBD2. From germline, CDR1 is SGHAT and CDR2 FQNNGV. The trim removed 6 bases at V and 5 bases at J, leaving 13 bases unmatched. The length of the CDR3 is 15 residues. CDR3 sequence: CASSQLAGEFHEQYF. The CDR3, as DNA: TGTGCCAGCAGTCAGCTGGCGGGAGAGTTCCACGAGCAGTACTTC.

This clonotype was seen ten or more times. V gene TRBV5-4 combines with J gene TRBJ2-1; the D gene is possibly TRBD2 (6 bases). V lost 4 bases and J lost 0, with 8 bases in between. The CDR3 consists of 14 residues. CDR1 and CDR2 from the germline V gene are SGHNT and YYREEE (reference sequence). CDR3 region: CASSRGISYNEQFF. CDR3 in DNA: TGTGCCAGCAGCCGCGGGATCTCCTACAATGAGCAGTTCTTC.

This clonotype was observed many times. V usage is TRBV6-1 and J usage is TRBJ2-4, with D maybe TRBD2 (6 bases). The V gene's germline CDR1 is MNHNS and CDR2 SASEGT. The CDR3 has 13 residues. The V gene lost 9 bases and the J gene lost 9 bases, with 18 bases spanning the gap. The CDR3 region is CASSLGGLSIQYF. In DNA, the CDR3 is TGTGCCAGTTCCCTTGGGGGACTTAGCATTCAGTACTTC.

This clonotype has at least ten counts. For the CDR3, the DNA is TGTGCCAGCAGGGAAGGGGTCGTTAATCAGCCCCAGCATTTT. Amino acids: CASREGVVNQPQHF. This chain joins TRBV27 and TRBJ1-5; a possible D gene is TRBD1 (5 bases). The CDR3 is 14 amino acids. Germline V gene data show CDR1 as MNHEY and CDR2 as SMNVEV (reference sequence). V lost 6 bases and J lost 4, with 13 bases in between.

This clonotype was found many times. The gene calls are TRBV28 and TRBJ1-2, with a weak D call TRBD1 (5 bases). This CDR3 is 12 amino acids long. CDR1 is MDHEN and CDR2 is SYDVKM in the germline V gene. V lost 5 bases to trimming and J lost 8 bases, with 12 bases between them. In DNA form, the CDR3 reads TGTGCCAGCAGTCCCAGGGTCTTGGGCTACACCTTC. Protein product: CASSPRVLGYTF.

This clonotype was seen ten or more times. The gene calls are TRBV30 and TRBJ2-5; no clear D gene. CDR3 length: 11 amino acids. The germline V gene encodes CDR1 GTSNPN and CDR2 SVGIG (reference sequence). Deletions cut 3 bases from V and 5 bases from J, with 7 bases between. The CDR3 nucleotides read TGTGCCTGGAGGATTGGGGAGACCCAGTACTTC. This codes for CAWRIGETQYF.

This clonotype has ten or more counts. The V gene is TRBV5-5, the J gene TRBJ2-6; D is tentatively TRBD1 or TRBD2 (5 bases each). This CDR3 has 19 amino acids. Trimming stripped 4 bases from V and 0 bases from J, with 20 bases between. From germline, CDR1 is SGHKS and CDR2 YYEKEE (reference sequence). The CDR3 spells CASSLRSRAGSSGANVLTF. The CDR3 region has the DNA TGTGCCAGCAGCCTTCGTAGTCGGGCAGGGAGCTCTGGGGCCAACGTCCTGACTTTC.

This chain joins TRBV7-8 and TRBJ2-2; maybe TRBD2 (6 bases). Germline-derived CDR1 and CDR2 are SGHVS and FQNEAQ. Between the trimmed V and J ends, which lost 4 bases and 5 bases, there was a span of 20 bases. The CDR3 covers 17 residues. The CDR3 is CASSSGPGTSRTGELFF. As DNA, the CDR3 is TGTGCCAGCAGCTCCGGTCCCGGGACTTCCAGAACCGGGGAGCTGTTTTTT.

Many counts were recorded for this clonotype. The chain links TRBV20-1 to TRBJ2-7; 11 bases map to TRBD1. The CDR3 has 13 amino acids. Germline CDR1 reads DFQATT; CDR2 reads SNEGSKA (reference sequence). J lost 0 bases, V lost 7 bases, and 2 bases had no gene match. The CDR3 bases are TGCAGTGGGGACAGGGGGAGCTCCTACGAGCAGTACTTC. Translation: CSGDRGSSYEQYF.

The sample holds many counts of this clonotype. V is TRBV11-2 and J is TRBJ1-2; 12 bases match TRBD1. The CDR3 is 15 residues long. Trimming cost V 2 bases and J 6 bases; bases outside gene matches: 4. Germline V gene sequence: CDR1 SGHAT, CDR2 FQNNGV. CDR3 residues: CASSLYGTGGHGYTF. The CDR3 DNA follows: TGTGCCAGCAGCTTATACGGGACAGGGGGCCATGGCTACACCTTC.

The chain is built from TRBV20-1 and TRBJ2-2, with 8 bases that match TRBD1. The CDR3 has 17 residues. With 6 bases clipped from V and 5 bases from J, the junction kept 17 bases outside the gene matches. CDR1 DFQATT and CDR2 SNEGSKA come from the germline V gene (reference sequence). CDR3 loop: CSAIGSRQGARTGELFF. The DNA for the CDR3 is TGCAGTGCCATAGGTTCCAGGCAGGGGGCGAGGACCGGGGAGCTGTTTTTT.

This clonotype was seen many times. The J gene is TRBJ2-2, the V gene TRBV4-1; 13 bases line up with TRBD2. The germline gives CDR1 MGHRA, CDR2 YSYEKL. The CDR3 length is 18 residues. Trimming at V came to 1 base and at J to 4 bases, leaving 6 bases not matched to a gene. For the CDR3, the DNA is TGCGCCAGCAGCCAAGGTGGACTAGCGGGAGTGGGCACCGGGGAGCTGTTTTTT. Its translation is CASSQGGLAGVGTGELFF.

This clonotype was counted ten times or more. CDR3 in DNA: TGTGCCACCAGCAGAGATAAAGGGCAGGGGTTTGAAAAACTGTTTTTT. Translating gives CATSRDKGQGFEKLFF. This chain links TRBV15 with TRBJ1-4, with D possibly TRBD1 on 6 matching bases. Germline V gene data show CDR1 as LNHNV and CDR2 as YYDKDF (reference sequence). Deletions cut 0 bases from V and 7 bases from J, with 15 bases between. The CDR3 spans 16 residues.

This clonotype was seen at least ten times. This chain uses TRBV20-1 with TRBJ2-5, with TRBD1 matching over 7 bases. CDR3 size: 13 residues. Germline CDR1 reads DFQATT; CDR2 reads SNEGSKA (reference sequence). V shed 6 bases and J 2 bases; nucleotides not matched to a gene: 6. CDR3 DNA sequence: TGCAGTGCCACACGGACAGGTCAAGAGACCCAGTACTTC. This encodes CSATRTGQETQYF.